This is a list of T cell receptor beta chains from one sample in a study of Graves' ophthalmopathy and Graves' hyperthyroidism. In TCRdb, the multiplex PCR reads were re-called with MiXCR into one record per CDR3 protein. Among 1 million to 1.3 million distinct CDR3 sequences listed, about 36% were seen once. Sequenced: peripheral blood or thyroid tissue (not recorded which). The receptors derive from an adult man with Graves' hyperthyroidism. The CDR3 runs from the conserved cysteine through the conserved F or W. The order of the fields is D gene, V gene, J gene, clone size, CDR3 DNA, CDR3 protein. D genes are given only for firm matches. Clone sizes are given selectively: once, few, many, or a class where the clone is expanded.

>-|TRBV19|TRBJ1-2|many
TGTGCCAGTAGTATTTCGGGAACTGGCTACACCTTC
CASSISGTGYTF
>-|TRBV7-2|TRBJ2-7|many
TGTGCCAGCAGCGATACAGGGAACTCCTACGAGCAGTACTTC
CASSDTGNSYEQYF
>-|TRBV10-3|TRBJ1-5|many
TGTGCCATCAGGGCACAGGGTAGCAATCAGCCCCAGCATTTT
CAIRAQGSNQPQHF
>-|TRBV10-1|TRBJ2-7|-
TGTGCCAGCAGTCCCCGAGGCAGGGGCGATGGAGTCTACGAGCAGTACTTC
CASSPRGRGDGVYEQYF
>-|TRBV11-2|TRBJ1-1|-
TGTGCCAGCAGCCTCCCCTTGGTGTACACTGAAGCTTTCTTT
CASSLPLVYTEAFF
>TRBD1|TRBV20-1|TRBJ2-5|many
TGCAGTGCTAGGGACAGGGACATAGGGTTGGAGACCCAGTACTTC
CSARDRDIGLETQYF
>-|TRBV7-8|TRBJ2-7|-
TGTGCCAGCAGCCCTAGCTGGGGCTACGAGCAGTACTTC
CASSPSWGYEQYF
>-|TRBV9|TRBJ1-5|many
TGTGCCAGCAGCGCCTCTCAGGAACCCGGGCCCCAGCATTTT
CASSASQEPGPQHF
>TRBD1|TRBV19|TRBJ1-1|many
TGTGCCCGCCAGGGGGGGCGAAGGGGCGAGAACACTGAAGCTTTCTTT
CARQGGRRGENTEAFF
>-|TRBV11-1|TRBJ1-2|-
TGTGCCAGCAGCTTGCGGCCTAACTATGGCTACACCTTC
CASSLRPNYGYTF
>-|TRBV15|TRBJ1-2|many
TGTGCCACCAGCAGAGATCAAACAGGGTTGAACTATGGCTACACCTTC
CATSRDQTGLNYGYTF
>-|TRBV15|TRBJ1-5|once
TGTGCCACCAGCAGAGATCGGTTGGCCCAGCATTTT
CATSRDRLAQHF
>TRBD1|TRBV5-1|TRBJ2-7|many
TGCGCCAGCAGCTTGGAGGGACAGGGGGTGGCCGAGCAGTACTTC
CASSLEGQGVAEQYF
>-|TRBV29-1|TRBJ2-5|many
TGCAGCGTTGGGGGCAGGGAAGAGACCCAGTACTTC
CSVGGREETQYF
>TRBD2|TRBV7-9|TRBJ2-7|-
TGCGCCAGCAGCCAAATTAGCGGGGGACCCTACGAGCAGTACTTC
CASSQISGGPYEQYF
>-|TRBV7-9|TRBJ2-5|-
TGTGCCAGCAGCCAAGATCATTATGGGGAGGAGACCCAGTACTTC
CASSQDHYGEETQYF
>-|TRBV7-2|TRBJ2-2|few
TGTGCCAGCAGCCCCCTAGGGGCCTCGACTTCTGGCGGGGAGCTGTTTTTT
CASSPLGASTSGGELFF
>-|TRBV12-3/TRBV12-4|TRBJ1-2|many
TGTGCCAGCAGTCTAGGACCTTATGGCTACACCTTC
CASSLGPYGYTF
>-|TRBV2|TRBJ1-2|once
TGTGCCAGTGAGTCCCCTGGGAGAGACTATGGCTACACCTTC
CASESPGRDYGYTF
>TRBD1|TRBV7-2|TRBJ1-2|-
TGTGCCAGCAGCTCCCAGGGGGGCGCGATGTCCTATGGCCACACCTTC
CASSSQGGAMSYGHTF
>-|TRBV12-3/TRBV12-4|TRBJ1-4|-
TGTGCCAGCAGTCCCCAACCCGGGACCGGTGAAAAACTGTTTTTT
CASSPQPGTGEKLFF
>-|TRBV15|TRBJ2-7|-
TGTGCCACCAGCAGAGAGCAAGGGGAGTATCAGCAGTACTTC
CATSREQGEYQQYF
>-|TRBV15|TRBJ2-7|-
TGTGCCACCAGCACTCGGACAGACTCCTACGAGCAGTACTTC
CATSTRTDSYEQYF
>-|TRBV7-2|TRBJ2-2|many
TGTGCCAGCTCGAAGACGACAAATCTTAGGGAGCTGTTTTTT
CASSKTTNLRELFF
>-|TRBV5-1|TRBJ2-7|many
TGCGCCAGCAGCTTGGCGGGACAAGACTACTACGAGCAGTACTTC
CASSLAGQDYYEQYF
>-|TRBV19|TRBJ1-5|many
TGTGCCAGTACGTTACCTGGTAAACTCCAGCCCCAGCATTTT
CASTLPGKLQPQHF
>-|TRBV5-6|TRBJ1-2|-
TGTGCCAGCAGATACACCCGCAGGACCTATGGCTACACCTTC
CASRYTRRTYGYTF
>-|TRBV2|TRBJ2-5|many
TGTGCCAGCAGTGAGGGGGCTAGCCGTGAGACCCAGTACTTC
CASSEGASRETQYF
>TRBD1|TRBV10-3|TRBJ1-1|few
TGTGCCATCAGTGCGAGGAGGGACAGGGGGAACACTGAAGCTTTCTTT
CAISARRDRGNTEAFF
>TRBD1|TRBV4-3|TRBJ2-7|few
TGCGCCAGCAGCCATTACAGGCGGACAGGTGACGAGCAGTACTTC
CASSHYRRTGDEQYF
>-|TRBV12-3/TRBV12-4|TRBJ1-1|-
TGTGCCAGCAGTCCTCGACAGGAGGACGGAGCTGTCTTT
CASSPRQEDGAVF
>-|TRBV12-3/TRBV12-4|TRBJ2-7|many
TGTGCCAGCAGTGAAGACAGAGCTCGTCACGAGCAGTACTTC
CASSEDRARHEQYF
>-|TRBV29-1|TRBJ1-2|medium-sized
TGCAGCGTCTATACAGGAGGGGGCTACACCTTC
CSVYTGGGYTF
>-|TRBV14|TRBJ1-1|many
TGTGCCAGCAGCCACGGGGCGGGCACTGAAGCTTTCTTT
CASSHGAGTEAFF
>-|TRBV19|TRBJ1-5|few
TGTGCCAGTAGTATATTAACCGGGAGCAATCAGCCCCAGCATTTT
CASSILTGSNQPQHF
>-|TRBV25-1|TRBJ2-2|-
TGTGCCAGCGTTGTGCAGATCAGGGACGGGGAGCTGTTCTTT
CASVVQIRDGELFF
>-|TRBV19|TRBJ2-7|many
TGTGCCAGTAGTACCGCCCTTACAGGACCCTACGAGCAGTACTTC
CASSTALTGPYEQYF
>-|TRBV12-3/TRBV12-4|TRBJ2-5|-
TGTGCCAGCAGATCAGGGCAAGGCGGGCAAGAGACCCAGTACTTC
CASRSGQGGQETQYF
>TRBD2|TRBV20-1|TRBJ2-1|-
TGCAGTGCTAGAGGAGTGATACTAGCGTCCTCCTACAATGAGCAGTTCTTC
CSARGVILASSYNEQFF
>-|TRBV2|TRBJ2-5|-
TGTGCCAGCAGTGAACTGGTTCGGGGAGAGGCCCAGTACTTC
CASSELVRGEAQYF
>-|TRBV7-2|TRBJ2-7|many
TGTGCCAGCAGCTGGCAGGGGACGAACTACGAGCAGTACTTC
CASSWQGTNYEQYF
>-|TRBV29-1|TRBJ1-5|many
TGCAGCGTTGCCCTTTCTGGGATCGGCAATCAGCCCCAGCATTTT
CSVALSGIGNQPQHF
>TRBD1|TRBV7-9|TRBJ2-6|-
TGTGCCAGCAGCTTAGATGGACAGGGGAGCGGGGCCAACGTCCTGACTTTC
CASSLDGQGSGANVLTF
>TRBD2|TRBV19|TRBJ2-7|-
TGTGCCAGTAGTATCGTTGGCGGGAGGGGCGCCTACGAGCAGTACTTC
CASSIVGGRGAYEQYF
>TRBD2|TRBV7-3|TRBJ2-2|many
TGTGCCAGCAGCTTAAGAGCGGGAGGAGGAACCGGGGAGCTGTTTTTT
CASSLRAGGGTGELFF
>TRBD1|TRBV6-6|TRBJ1-5|many
TGTGCCAGCAGTATCGCCGGGACAGGGAATCAGCCCCAGCATTTT
CASSIAGTGNQPQHF
>-|TRBV15|TRBJ2-2|many
TGTGCCACCAGCAGATGGTCGAGTGAGGGCACCGGGGAGCTGTTTTTT
CATSRWSSEGTGELFF
>-|TRBV6-6|TRBJ1-4|-
TGTGCCAGCAGTTACAGGGAAAAACTGTTTTTT
CASSYREKLFF
>-|TRBV6-6|TRBJ2-3|once
TGTGCCACCAAGGAGGCAATCACAGATACGCAGTATTTT
CATKEAITDTQYF
>-|TRBV20-1|TRBJ1-1|many
TGCAGTGCTAGAGCCGGGAGCCTCGACCAAGCTTTCTTT
CSARAGSLDQAFF